This TCR beta chain was recorded in a study of T cell repertoires in cytomegalovirus infection. Of note for this clonotype: Its target is not known.

Via MiXCR, TCRdb re-called the reads, giving one row per CDR3 protein. The sample has tens of thousands of distinct CDR3 sequences, roughly 34% seen once. The ends were cut back, 6 bases at V and 0 bases at J, with 13 bases in the middle. In germline, CDR1 is LNHDA, CDR2 SQIVND (reference sequence). The CDR3 is 15 amino acids. Sequenced input: PBMCs, sequenced either directly or after in vitro stimulation (not recorded which). This TCR came from a human donor in good health (CMV status not recorded). Some clones in this sample may be carry-over from other donors' samples. This chain connects TRBV19 to TRBJ2-3; D remains ambiguous. CDR3 protein: CASRGADASTDTQYF. CDR3 DNA sequence: TGTGCCAGTAGAGGCGCAGACGCCAGCACAGATACGCAGTATTTT.